This paragraph covers one T cell receptor (beta chain) sequence. Each PCR reaction had synthetic TCR analog templates spiked into it. Measured with immunoSEQ multiplex PCR; TCRdb has only the in-frame clones, and not every one. Counted here are some 66,000 clones, 70% to 90% occurring once; the ten biggest clones make up about 15%. The data stem from a study of PD-L1 blockade in urothelial cancer. Per the germline V gene, CDR1 is SGHVS and CDR2 is FNYEAQ. Trimming cost V 1 base and J 7 bases; bases outside gene matches: 4. This CDR3 has 15 amino acids. The time point denotes: pretreatment peripheral blood.

This rearrangement joins TRBV7-6 to TRBJ2-2, with 9 positions matching TRBD1. The TCR originated in a man between 60 and 70 years old with urothelial cancer. The sequences come from PBMCs, collected around atezolizumab (anti-PD-L1) treatment. Here the CDR3 DNA reads TGTGCCAGCAGCTTAGTACAGGGGGCAAACGGGGAGCTGTTTTTT. It codes for CASSLVQGANGELFF.